Each of the 23 T cell receptor beta chains below was sequenced from the same sample in a study of blood T cell repertoires in COVID-19 (dated by TCRdb to the early 2020s). The library relied on the immunoSEQ multiplex PCR assay. TCRdb carries this immuneACCESS record with in-frame sequences only. Its versions omit some clonotypes, under half of them owing to an unresolved V gene in the studies checked, with the rest unexplained. The sample has 150,000 to 200,000 clones on record, approximately 90% of them singletons. In total, the top ten clones hold 25% to 30% of the sample. Source material: peripheral blood. These receptors originate from a man aged 60 to 69 with acute or convalescent COVID-19.

The chain links TRBV3-1 (or the pseudogene TRBV3-2) to TRBJ1-1; possibly TRBD1 for D (6 bases). This CDR3 comprises 14 residues. In germline, CDR1 is LGHDT, CDR2 YNNKEL (reference sequence). Trimming removed 2 bases at V and 3 bases at J, with 10 bases between. The CDR3 DNA sequence: TGTGCCAGCAGCCAAACAGGGACGTACACTGAAGCTTTCTTT. Protein: CASSQTGTYTEAFF.

V is TRBV19 and J is TRBJ2-7; TRBD1 agrees at 8 bases. The V gene's germline CDR1 is LNHDA and CDR2 SQIVND (reference sequence). The CDR3 loop spans 14 amino acids. Trimming at V came to 6 bases and at J to 1 base, leaving 5 bases not matched to a gene. The CDR3 sequence: CASRDRDGSYEQYF. DNA of the CDR3: TGTGCCAGTAGGGACAGGGACGGATCCTACGAGCAGTACTTC.

This chain links TRBV4-3 with TRBJ2-7, with D unresolved. The CDR3 extends over 13 amino acids. Trimming pared 1 base from V and 1 base from J, leaving 5 bases between. CDR1 is LGHNA, CDR2 YSLEER, per germline. CDR3 residues: CASSQGKSYEQYF. In DNA, the CDR3 is TGCGCCAGCAGCCAAGGTAAATCCTACGAGCAGTACTTC.

The V call is TRBV30, the J call TRBJ2-1; D possibly corresponds to TRBD1 (6 bases). The CDR3 spans 11 residues. CDR1 and CDR2 (germline): GTSNPN, SVGIG (reference sequence). V was trimmed by 1 base and J by 9 bases, leaving 7 bases between them. CDR3 bases: TGTGCCTGGAGTGAGGGGGTTGAGCAGTTCTTC. This sequence encodes CAWSEGVEQFF. Full variable domain (rest looked up from reference TRBV30 and TRBJ2-1): SQTIHQWPATLVQPVGSPLSLECTVEGTSNPNLYWYRQAAGRGLQLLFYSVGIGQISSEVPQNLSASRPQDRQFILSSKKLLLSDSGFYLCAWSEGVEQFFGPGTRLTVL.

This rearrangement joins TRBV19 to TRBJ1-2; 9 bases are a match to TRBD1. The trim removed 5 bases at V and 7 bases at J, leaving 8 bases unmatched. This CDR3 contains 14 residues. Germline V CDR1 and CDR2: LNHDA, SQIVND (reference sequence). The CDR3: CASSLYIQGAGYTF. DNA for the CDR3: TGTGCCAGTAGTTTGTATATACAGGGGGCTGGCTACACCTTC.

This clone was detected only once. This rearrangement joins TRBV18 to TRBJ2-7, with 7 positions matching TRBD1. V lost 2 bases, J lost 3 bases, and 7 bases stayed unmatched. The CDR3 consists of 15 residues. Germline CDR1 KGHSH, CDR2 LQKENI. For the CDR3, the DNA is TGTGCCAGCTCACCATCCGGGACAGCCGACTACGAGCAGTACTTC. It codes for CASSPSGTADYEQYF.

The gene calls are TRBV29-1 and TRBJ1-2, with 7 bases aligning to TRBD1. CDR1 is SQVTM and CDR2 is ANQGSEA in the germline V gene. This CDR3 region has 13 residues. Trimming at V came to 5 bases and at J to 2 bases, leaving 5 bases not matched to a gene. CDR3 bases: TGCAGCGTTCCAATGACAGGGAACTATGGCTACACCTTC. Translating gives CSVPMTGNYGYTF.

The chain links TRBV30 to TRBJ1-2; D is unresolved. The germline V gene encodes CDR1 GTSNPN and CDR2 SVGIG (reference sequence). The CDR3 is 12 amino acids. The V and J ends lost 2 bases and 1 base respectively, with 5 bases between them. Here the CDR3 reads CAWSIDNYGYTF. For the CDR3, the DNA is TGTGCCTGGAGTATAGATAACTATGGCTACACCTTC.

The chain links TRBV6-5 to TRBJ1-2; 8 nucleotides line up with TRBD1. V shed 4 bases and J 4 bases; nucleotides not matched to a gene: 5. This CDR3 has 14 residues. Looked up from germline, CDR1 is MNHEY and CDR2 is SVGAGI. The CDR3 protein is CASSSGTGGYGYTF. CDR3 in DNA: TGTGCCAGCAGTTCCGGGACAGGCGGCTATGGCTACACCTTC.

The genes are TRBV5-5 and TRBJ1-2, with 8 bases aligning to TRBD1. Germline-derived CDR1 and CDR2 are SGHKS and YYEKEE (reference sequence). V shed 1 base and J 0 bases; nucleotides not matched to a gene: 2. The length of the CDR3 is 15 residues. Here the CDR3 reads CASSLTGGTNYGYTF. CDR3 DNA sequence: TGTGCCAGCAGCTTGACAGGGGGGACTAACTATGGCTACACCTTC.

V is TRBV30 and J is TRBJ1-3, with a possible D match to TRBD1 (6 bases). CDR1 is GTSNPN and CDR2 is SVGIG in the germline V gene (reference sequence). The length of the CDR3 is 13 residues. The V and J ends lost 4 bases and 2 bases respectively, with 9 bases between them. The CDR3 here is CAWTGGPGNTIYF. Written as DNA, the CDR3 is TGTGCCTGGACCGGGGGGCCTGGAAACACCATATATTTT.

This clone was observed a few times. The V gene is TRBV7-8, the J gene TRBJ2-3, with 8 bases fitting TRBD1. V lost 5 bases, J lost 6 bases, and 4 bases stayed unmatched. This CDR3 has 13 residues. Germline loops: CDR1 SGHVS, CDR2 FQNEAQ. The CDR3 reads CASSDQGADTQYF. In DNA form, the CDR3 reads TGTGCCAGCAGCGATCAGGGGGCTGATACGCAGTATTTT. The entire variable domain, with the rest obtained from reference TRBV7-8 and TRBJ2-3, is as follows: GAGVSQSPRYKVAKRGQDVALRCDPISGHVSLFWYQQALGQGPEFLTYFQNEAQLDKSGLPSDRFFAERPEGSVSTLKIQRTQQEDSAVYLCASSDQGADTQYFGPGTRLTVL.

The chain links TRBV7-3 to TRBJ2-5; TRBD2 aligns across 12 bases. CDR1 is SGHTA, CDR2 FQGTGA, per germline. J gave up 4 bases and V 5 bases, and 8 bases lay outside the gene matches. This CDR3 is built from 16 residues. CDR3 in DNA: TGTGCCAGCAGCAACCGTCTAGCGGGAGGGCTAGAGACCCAGTACTTC. Translation: CASSNRLAGGLETQYF.

A word on this clone: This sequence may be a read error, since a much larger clone differs from it by one base. The chain has TRBV7-9 and TRBJ2-7; D is possibly TRBD1 (6 bases). Trimming stripped 3 bases from V and 1 base from J, with 7 bases between. Germline V gives CDR1 SEHNR, CDR2 FQNEAQ (reference sequence). The CDR3 is 13 amino acids. The CDR3 DNA sequence: TGTGCCAGCAGCTTGGACAGATCCTACGAGCAGTACTTC. It yields the protein CASSLDRSYEQYF.

The rearrangement links TRBV7-8 to TRBJ1-2, with 10 nucleotides matching TRBD1. The V gene end was trimmed by 3 bases and the J gene end by 4 bases; junction bases not matched to a gene: 8. The germline V gene encodes CDR1 SGHVS and CDR2 FQNEAQ. This CDR3 contains 16 residues. The CDR3 bases are TGTGCCAGCAGCTTGGGCGGGACAGGGGCGATCTATGGCTACACCTTC. Residues: CASSLGGTGAIYGYTF. The whole variable domain, filled in from reference TRBV7-8 and TRBJ1-2, reads GAGVSQSPRYKVAKRGQDVALRCDPISGHVSLFWYQQALGQGPEFLTYFQNEAQLDKSGLPSDRFFAERPEGSVSTLKIQRTQQEDSAVYLCASSLGGTGAIYGYTFGSGTRLTVV.

In this sample, this clone turned up a few times. The chain has TRBV5-1 and TRBJ1-1; weak D call: TRBD1 (6 bases). The V gene lost 4 bases and the J gene lost 2 bases, with 12 bases spanning the gap. The CDR3 length is 14 residues. Germline CDR1 is SGHRS and CDR2 is YFSETQ. CDR3 DNA sequence: TGCGCCAGCAGCACAGGACAGTATAACACTGAAGCTTTCTTT. Translating gives CASSTGQYNTEAFF.

The V and J genes are TRBV30 and TRBJ2-3; 10 bases align to TRBD2. The CDR3 is made up of 15 amino acids. The V segment lost 1 base and the J segment 6 bases; nucleotides outside the gene matches: 7. The germline V gene has CDR1 GTSNPN and CDR2 SVGIG (reference sequence). DNA for the CDR3: TGTGCCTGGAGTGAGAGGAGCGGGAGGGGGGATACGCAGTATTTT. As protein: CAWSERSGRGDTQYF.

The chain carries TRBV19 and TRBJ1-4, with TRBD1 as a possible D gene (5 bases). Trimming left V 4 bases short and J 3 bases short, with 15 bases between. CDR3 size: 16 residues. Germline assignment: CDR1 LNHDA and CDR2 SQIVND (reference sequence). The chain's CDR3 is CASSTRQFSANEKLFF. The CDR3 nucleotides are TGTGCCAGTAGTACCAGACAGTTTAGTGCTAATGAAAAACTGTTTTTT.

The V call is TRBV9, the J call TRBJ1-4; D unresolved. The ends were cut back, 0 bases at V and 8 bases at J, with 11 bases in the middle. Germline-derived CDR1 and CDR2 are SGDLS and YYNGEE. This CDR3 contains 14 residues. CDR3 in amino acids: CASSVDGVGEKLFF. CDR3 coding DNA: TGTGCCAGCAGCGTAGACGGGGTTGGGGAAAAACTGTTTTTT.

The chain combines TRBV19 with TRBJ1-4; D uncertain. Deletions cut 1 base from V and 0 bases from J, with 12 bases between. CDR1 LNHDA and CDR2 SQIVND come from the germline V gene (reference sequence). The CDR3 is 17 residues long. The CDR3 DNA reads as TGTGCCAGTAGTATAGGAACCTCTTCGGCAACTAATGAAAAACTGTTTTTT. This gives the protein CASSIGTSSATNEKLFF.

J is TRBJ1-1 and V is TRBV2, with 9 bases aligning to TRBD1. The V gene's germline CDR1 is SNHLY and CDR2 FYNNEI. The CDR3 runs to 16 residues. V gave up 6 bases and J gave up 5 bases; unmatched junction bases: 13. The CDR3 loop reads CASRVIPGQGWTEAFF. The DNA of the CDR3 is TGTGCCAGCAGAGTAATCCCGGGACAGGGATGGACTGAAGCTTTCTTT. Looking up the rest from reference TRBV2 and TRBJ1-1 gives the full variable domain: EPEVTQTPSHQVTQMGQEVILRCVPISNHLYFYWYRQILGQKVEFLVSFYNNEISEKSEIFDDQFSVERPDGSNFTLKIRSTKLEDSAMYFCASRVIPGQGWTEAFFGQGTRLTVV.

The chain has TRBV11-3 and TRBJ2-2, with TRBD1 matching over 7 bases. The germline V gene encodes CDR1 SGHNT and CDR2 YENEEA. Germline trimming cut 8 bases from V and 1 base from J; bases unmatched to any gene: 4. The CDR3 runs 14 residues. Here the CDR3 DNA reads TGTGCCAGCTCGGCAGGGGGGAACACCGGGGAGCTGTTTTTT. Its protein is CASSAGGNTGELFF.

The chain combines TRBV2 with TRBJ1-3; D is perhaps TRBD1 (5 bases). CDR1 is SNHLY and CDR2 is FYNNEI in the germline V gene. V was pared by 7 bases and J by 4 bases, with 11 bases between. The CDR3 length is 13 residues. In DNA form, the CDR3 reads TGTGCCAGCAATACGGGGGAGGGAAACACCATATATTTT. This gives the protein CASNTGEGNTIYF.